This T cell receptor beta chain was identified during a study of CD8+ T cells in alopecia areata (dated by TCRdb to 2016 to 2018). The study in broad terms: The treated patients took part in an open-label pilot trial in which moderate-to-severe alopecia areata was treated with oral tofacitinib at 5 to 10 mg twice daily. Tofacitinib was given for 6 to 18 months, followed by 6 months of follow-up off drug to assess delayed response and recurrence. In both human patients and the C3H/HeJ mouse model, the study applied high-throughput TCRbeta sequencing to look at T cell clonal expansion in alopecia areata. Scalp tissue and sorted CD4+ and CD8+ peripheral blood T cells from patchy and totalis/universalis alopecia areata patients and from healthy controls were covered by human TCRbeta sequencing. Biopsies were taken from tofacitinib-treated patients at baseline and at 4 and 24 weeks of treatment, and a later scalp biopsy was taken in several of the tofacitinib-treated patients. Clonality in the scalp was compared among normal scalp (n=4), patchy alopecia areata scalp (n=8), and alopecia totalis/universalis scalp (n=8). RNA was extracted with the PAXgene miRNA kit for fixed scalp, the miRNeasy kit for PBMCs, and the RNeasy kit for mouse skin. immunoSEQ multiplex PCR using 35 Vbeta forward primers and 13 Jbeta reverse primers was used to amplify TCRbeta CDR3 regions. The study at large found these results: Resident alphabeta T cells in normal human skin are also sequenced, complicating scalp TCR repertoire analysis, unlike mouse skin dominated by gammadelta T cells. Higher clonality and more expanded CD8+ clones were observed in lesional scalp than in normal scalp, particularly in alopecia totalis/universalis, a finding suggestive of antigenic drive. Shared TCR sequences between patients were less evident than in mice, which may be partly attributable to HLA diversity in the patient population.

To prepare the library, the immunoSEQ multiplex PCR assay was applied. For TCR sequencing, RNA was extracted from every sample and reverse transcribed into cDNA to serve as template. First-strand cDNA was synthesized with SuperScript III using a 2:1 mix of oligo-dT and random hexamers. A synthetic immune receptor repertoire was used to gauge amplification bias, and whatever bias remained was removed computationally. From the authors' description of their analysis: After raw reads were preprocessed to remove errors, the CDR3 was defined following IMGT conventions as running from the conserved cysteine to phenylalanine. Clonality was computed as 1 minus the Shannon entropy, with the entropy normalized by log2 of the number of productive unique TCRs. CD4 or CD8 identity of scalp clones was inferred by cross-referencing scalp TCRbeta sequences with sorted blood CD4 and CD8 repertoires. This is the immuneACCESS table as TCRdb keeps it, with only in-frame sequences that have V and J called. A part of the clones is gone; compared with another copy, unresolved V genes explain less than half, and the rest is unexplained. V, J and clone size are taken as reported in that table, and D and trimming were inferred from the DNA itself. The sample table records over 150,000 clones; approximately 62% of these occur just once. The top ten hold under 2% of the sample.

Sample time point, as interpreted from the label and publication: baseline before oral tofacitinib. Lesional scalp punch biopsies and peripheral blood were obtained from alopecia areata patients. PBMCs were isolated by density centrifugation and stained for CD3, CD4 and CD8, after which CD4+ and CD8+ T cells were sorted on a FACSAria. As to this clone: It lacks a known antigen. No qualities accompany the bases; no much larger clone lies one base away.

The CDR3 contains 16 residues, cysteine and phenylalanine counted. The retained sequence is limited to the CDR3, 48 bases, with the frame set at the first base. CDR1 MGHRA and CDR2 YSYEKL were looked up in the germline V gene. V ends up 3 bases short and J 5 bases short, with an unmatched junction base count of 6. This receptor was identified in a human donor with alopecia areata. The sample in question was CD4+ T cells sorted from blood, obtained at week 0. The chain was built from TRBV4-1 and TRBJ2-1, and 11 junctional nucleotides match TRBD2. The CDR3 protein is CASSQVAGGPNNEQFF. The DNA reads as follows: TGCGCCAGCAGCCAGGTAGCGGGGGGGCCGAACAATGAGCAGTTCTTC.